These 21 T cell receptor beta chains came from one sample sequenced in a study of blood T cell repertoires in COVID-19. Assay: immunoSEQ multiplex PCR; the TCRdb copy retains only in-frame clones and omits some. The table shows hundreds of thousands of clones, with around 90% occurring only once. The specimen was PBMCs or T cells enriched from blood (not recorded which). The source of these receptors is a woman under 30 with acute COVID-19.

The CDR3 bases are TGTGCCAGCAGTCCCACGGTGCGGGGGGCGGCTTTCTTT. This codes for CASSPTVRGAAFF. The chain employs TRBV27 and TRBJ1-1, with a weak D call TRBD1 (6 bases). Trimming pared 5 bases from V and 11 bases from J, leaving 18 bases between. CDR1 is MNHEY, CDR2 SMNVEV, per germline (reference sequence). This CDR3 region has 13 residues.

As to this clone: This sample includes further DNA sequences coding for the same CDR3. J is TRBJ2-2 and V is TRBV28, with a weak D call TRBD2 (6 bases). Germline V gene lookup returns CDR1 MDHEN and CDR2 SYDVKM. Trimming cost V 1 base and J 5 bases, with 8 bases left between them. The CDR3 consists of 14 residues. CDR3 nucleotides: TGTGCCAGCAGTTTATTGGGGGGTACCGGGGAGCTGTTTTTT. Residues: CASSLLGGTGELFF.

The chain has TRBV18 and TRBJ2-5; 7 positions agree with TRBD2. Germline CDR1 reads KGHSH; CDR2 reads LQKENI. This CDR3 comprises 14 residues. V was pared by 3 bases and J by 7 bases, with 8 bases of the junction left unmatched. DNA for the CDR3: TGTGCCAGCTCACCCGGGACTAAGGGCGGGACCCAGTACTTC. Translating gives CASSPGTKGGTQYF.

V gene TRBV5-1 combines with J gene TRBJ1-2, with 7 bases matching TRBD1. The CDR3 has 13 residues. The germline CDR1 and CDR2 sequences are SGHRS and YFSETQ. Trimming took 2 bases from V and 8 from J; bases not matched to a gene: 6. CDR3 amino acids: CASSLRQGGGYTF. In DNA form, the CDR3 reads TGCGCCAGCAGCTTACGACAGGGTGGGGGCTACACCTTC.

This rearrangement joins TRBV19 to TRBJ1-1, with 7 bases identical to TRBD1. Looked up from germline, CDR1 is LNHDA and CDR2 is SQIVND (reference sequence). V lost 3 bases to trimming and J lost 1 base; unmatched junction nucleotides: 8. There are 16 residues in the CDR3. This chain's CDR3 is CASSMGGQLKNTEAFF. In DNA, the CDR3 is TGTGCCAGTAGTATGGGGGGACAGTTAAAGAACACTGAAGCTTTCTTT.

This clone is a singleton in its sample. The rearrangement links TRBV5-6 to TRBJ1-1; weak D call: TRBD1 (6 bases). Germline CDR1 is SGHDT and CDR2 is YYEEEE. V dropped 2 bases and J dropped 1 base, with 12 bases sitting between them. There are 15 residues in the CDR3. The DNA for the CDR3 is TGTGCCAGCAGCTTTATCACAGGGCAGAACACTGAAGCTTTCTTT. Amino acid sequence: CASSFITGQNTEAFF. Filled out from reference TRBV5-6 and TRBJ1-1, the complete variable domain reads DAGVTQSPTHLIKTRGQQVTLRCSPKSGHDTVSWYQQALGQGPQFIFQYYEEEERQRGNFPDRFSGHQFPNYSSELNVNALLLGDSALYLCASSFITGQNTEAFFGQGTRLTVV.

The chain links TRBV28 to TRBJ1-6; perhaps TRBD1 as D (5 bases). The germline V and J ends were trimmed by 1 base and 3 bases, with 13 bases remaining between them. CDR3 length: 17 residues. Germline CDR1 MDHEN, CDR2 SYDVKM. CDR3 sequence: CASSLSTGGDYNSPLHF. CDR3 in DNA: TGTGCCAGCAGTTTATCCACAGGAGGGGACTATAATTCACCCCTCCACTTT. The entire variable domain, with the rest obtained from reference TRBV28 and TRBJ1-6, is as follows: DVKVTQSSRYLVKRTGEKVFLECVQDMDHENMFWYRQDPGLGLRLIYFSYDVKMKEKGDIPEGYSVSREKKERFSLILESASTNQTSMYLCASSLSTGGDYNSPLHFGNGTRLTVT.

The J gene is TRBJ1-4, the V gene TRBV4-3, with D possibly being TRBD1 (6 bases). The V gene lost 0 bases and the J gene lost 3 bases, with 8 bases spanning the gap. The CDR3 spans 15 residues. Germline CDR1 reads LGHNA; CDR2 reads YSLEER. In nucleotides, the CDR3 is TGCGCCAGCAGCCAAGAAGCAGGGGCTAATGAAAAACTGTTTTTT. Residues: CASSQEAGANEKLFF.

CDR3 residues: CASSIFHTSGRARINEQYF. CDR3 in DNA: TGTGCCAGTAGTATTTTTCATACTAGCGGGAGGGCCAGGATTAACGAGCAGTACTTC. The chain links TRBV19 to TRBJ2-7; 13 bases line up with TRBD2. CDR1 LNHDA and CDR2 SQIVND come from the germline V gene (reference sequence). V was pared by 3 bases and J by 5 bases, with 16 bases of the junction left unmatched. The CDR3 loop spans 19 amino acids.

This chain connects TRBV15 to TRBJ2-1; 9 bases map to TRBD1. The J segment lost 3 bases and the V segment lost 4 bases, leaving 1 base of the junction unmatched. Germline CDR1 reads LNHNV; CDR2 reads YYDKDF (reference sequence). The length of the CDR3 is 14 residues. CDR3 region: CATSMDRGYNEQFF. For the CDR3, the DNA is TGTGCCACCAGCATGGACAGGGGCTACAATGAGCAGTTCTTC.

This chain links TRBV19 with TRBJ1-4; 9 positions match TRBD1. V lost 8 bases, J lost 8 bases, and 18 bases stayed unmatched. The CDR3 is made up of 17 amino acids. The germline V gene encodes CDR1 LNHDA and CDR2 SQIVND (reference sequence). CDR3: CASSLSWDRVEREKLFF. The CDR3 coding sequence is TGTGCCAGTTCTTTATCCTGGGACAGGGTTGAACGGGAAAAACTGTTTTTT. The variable domain in full, completed from reference TRBV19 and TRBJ1-4, reads DGGITQSPKYLFRKEGQNVTLSCEQNLNHDAMYWYRQDPGQGLRLIYYSQIVNDFQKGDIAEGYSVSREKKESFPLTVTSAQKNPTAFYLCASSLSWDRVEREKLFFGSGTQLSVL.

The gene calls are TRBV11-2 and TRBJ2-2, with 8 bases that match TRBD1. Germline V CDR1 and CDR2: SGHAT, FQNNGV. J was trimmed by 13 bases and V by 7 bases; bases with no gene match: 14. The CDR3 runs 14 residues. The CDR3 reads CASNPGQGWGRLFF. The CDR3 nucleotides are TGTGCCAGCAATCCCGGACAGGGATGGGGGAGGCTGTTTTTT.

This chain joins TRBV3-1 (or the pseudogene TRBV3-2) and TRBJ2-1, with D maybe TRBD2 (5 bases). V lost 3 bases and J lost 2, with 14 bases in between. CDR3 length equals 16 residues. Germline assignment: CDR1 LGHDT and CDR2 YNNKEL (reference sequence). The CDR3 spells CASSHGGLGPYNEQFF. CDR3 nucleotide sequence: TGTGCCAGCAGCCACGGCGGGTTAGGTCCCTACAATGAGCAGTTCTTC.

The gene calls are TRBV11-2 and TRBJ2-7, with TRBD1 as a possible D gene (5 bases). CDR1 is SGHAT and CDR2 is FQNNGV in the germline V gene. This CDR3 comprises 18 residues. Trimming removed 5 bases at V and 0 bases at J, with 23 bases between. The CDR3 loop reads CASSGRVGRTSISYEQYF. The CDR3 region has the DNA TGTGCCAGCAGCGGACGGGTGGGGCGGACCTCTATCTCCTACGAGCAGTACTTC.

The CDR3 spells CASSTGLAGGNEQFF. The CDR3 nucleotides are TGCGCCAGCAGCACAGGACTAGCGGGAGGCAATGAGCAGTTCTTC. V gene TRBV5-1 combines with J gene TRBJ2-1, with 14 nucleotides matching TRBD2. The CDR3 is 15 residues long. The V gene end was trimmed by 4 bases and the J gene end by 6 bases; junction bases not matched to a gene: 3. CDR1 and CDR2 from the germline V gene are SGHRS and YFSETQ.

V gene TRBV7-9 combines with J gene TRBJ2-6; 10 bases line up with TRBD1. V lost 8 bases to trimming and J lost 3 bases; unmatched junction nucleotides: 13. The CDR3 has 18 amino acids. Germline CDR1 reads SEHNR; CDR2 reads FQNEAQ (reference sequence). The CDR3 DNA sequence: TGTGCCAGCCCCTTCCGCCAGACAGGGGGCGGTGGGGCCAACGTCCTGACTTTC. Protein: CASPFRQTGGGGANVLTF.

The chain links TRBV6-1 to TRBJ2-3, with 8 bases fitting TRBD1. Trimming cost V 7 bases and J 6 bases; bases outside gene matches: 9. CDR1 MNHNS and CDR2 SASEGT come from the germline V gene. The length of the CDR3 is 14 residues. The CDR3 here is CASTDRVSSDTQYF. DNA of the CDR3: TGTGCCAGCACGGACAGGGTGAGCTCGGATACGCAGTATTTT.

This rearrangement joins TRBV28 to TRBJ1-5; D not certain. The CDR3 consists of 15 residues. Germline CDR1 and CDR2: MDHEN and SYDVKM. V was shortened by 2 bases and J by 0 bases, with 8 bases between the two germline ends. The CDR3 is CASSLHTNSNQPQHF. CDR3 nucleotides: TGTGCCAGCAGTTTACACACTAATAGCAATCAGCCCCAGCATTTT.

The genes are TRBV9 and TRBJ2-1, with D perhaps matching TRBD1 (5 bases). The CDR3 totals 16 residues. Germline CDR1 reads SGDLS; CDR2 reads YYNGEE. The germline V and J ends were trimmed by 0 bases and 2 bases, with 12 bases remaining between them. Here the CDR3 DNA reads TGTGCCAGCAGCGTAGGAGACAGCCCAGCCTACAATGAGCAGTTCTTC. This encodes CASSVGDSPAYNEQFF.

The count of this clone is one. This chain connects TRBV6-2 or TRBV6-3 to TRBJ2-7; TRBD2 matches at 13 bases. V shed 4 bases, J shed 1 base, and the junction held 7 bases outside the gene matches. CDR3 length: 17 amino acids. The germline gives CDR1 MNHEY, CDR2 SVGEGT. As DNA, the CDR3 is TGTGCCAGCAGTTTGGGACCGGGACTAGCGGGGTCCTACGAGCAGTACTTC. Amino acid sequence: CASSLGPGLAGSYEQYF.

V and J are TRBV19 and TRBJ1-1; TRBD1 matches 10 bases. This CDR3 contains 16 residues. Germline V CDR1 and CDR2: LNHDA, SQIVND (reference sequence). V dropped 4 bases and J dropped 4; count of bases not matched to a gene: 9. For the CDR3, the DNA is TGTGCCAGTAGTAGAGGACAGGGGGTAATGGGCACTGAAGCTTTCTTT. This gives the protein CASSRGQGVMGTEAFF.